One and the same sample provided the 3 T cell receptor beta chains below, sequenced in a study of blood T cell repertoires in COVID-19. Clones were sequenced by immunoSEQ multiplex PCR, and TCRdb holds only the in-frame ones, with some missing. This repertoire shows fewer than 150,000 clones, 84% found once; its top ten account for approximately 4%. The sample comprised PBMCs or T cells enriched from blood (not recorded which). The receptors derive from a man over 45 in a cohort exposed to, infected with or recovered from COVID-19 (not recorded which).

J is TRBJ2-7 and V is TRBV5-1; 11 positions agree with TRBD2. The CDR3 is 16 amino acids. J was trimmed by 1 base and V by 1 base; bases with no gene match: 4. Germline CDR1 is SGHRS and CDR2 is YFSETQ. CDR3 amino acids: CASSLLGLAASYEQYF. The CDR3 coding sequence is TGCGCCAGCAGCTTGTTGGGACTAGCGGCTTCCTACGAGCAGTACTTC.

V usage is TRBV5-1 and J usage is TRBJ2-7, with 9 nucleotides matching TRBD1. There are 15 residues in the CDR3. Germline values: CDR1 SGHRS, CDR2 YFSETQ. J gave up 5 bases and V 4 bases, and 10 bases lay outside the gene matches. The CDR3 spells CASSLGTGRYDEQYF. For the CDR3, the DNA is TGCGCCAGCAGCCTTGGGACAGGGAGATACGACGAGCAGTACTTC. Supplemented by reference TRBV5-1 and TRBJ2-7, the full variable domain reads KAGVTQTPRYLIKTRGQQVTLSCSPISGHRSVSWYQQTPGQGLQFLFEYFSETQRNKGNFPGRFSGRQFSNSRSEMNVSTLELGDSALYLCASSLGTGRYDEQYFGPGTRLTVT.

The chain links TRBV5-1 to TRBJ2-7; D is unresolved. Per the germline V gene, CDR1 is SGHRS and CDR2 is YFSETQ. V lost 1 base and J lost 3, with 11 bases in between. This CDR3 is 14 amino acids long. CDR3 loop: CASSLSVPLYEQYF. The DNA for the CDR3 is TGCGCCAGCAGCTTGAGCGTACCCCTCTACGAGCAGTACTTC.